This T cell receptor beta chain was sequenced during a study of CD4 T cells in relation to SARS-CoV-2 and coronaviruses. About the research overall: A couple of subjects were Hispanic; patients were roughly 8 males and a few females.

Study observations and caveats: Crossreactive clones expanded significantly less to SARS-CoV-2 than monoreactive clones.

With regard to this clone: The antigen remains unidentified.

Deep TCR-beta sequencing used DNA from uncultured naive and memory CD4+ T cells. Profiling relied on immunoSEQ multiplex PCR, and the TCRdb table lists in-frame clones only, not all of them. This sample has about 37,000 clones, with 80% to 90% found just once. CD4 enrichment then naive enrichment separated naive from memory CD4+ cells. The germline V gene encodes CDR1 SGHRS and CDR2 YFSETQ. The CDR3 is made up of 15 amino acids. Trimming removed 0 bases at V and 0 bases at J, with 7 bases between. The clonotype comes from an adult with COVID-19. Input material: memory CD4+ T cells from PBMCs. J is TRBJ2-1 and V is TRBV5-1; D gene ambiguous. The CDR3 region is CASSLDLVSYNEQFF. CDR3 sequence (DNA): TGCGCCAGCAGCTTGGACCTGGTCTCCTACAATGAGCAGTTCTTC.